This TCR beta chain was captured in a study of shared clonotypes between healthy human individuals. Every subset had its genomic DNA shared out evenly among several immunoSEQ plates. Measured with immunoSEQ multiplex PCR; TCRdb has only the in-frame clones, and not every one. Of approximately 2.3 million clones listed, roughly 93% are singletons. Study findings and constraints: At large depth, rarefaction still showed sorted-subset sequencing to be incomplete. Relative to their counterparts shared across all four donors, non-shared clonotypes exhibited diminished generation probabilities. Generally, naive subsets (rather than memory subsets) showed larger estimated richness.

Worth noting for this clone: Its target is not known.

CDR3 length equals 18 residues. The germline CDR1 and CDR2 sequences are KGHSH and LQKENI. With 3 bases clipped from V and 6 bases from J, the junction kept 13 bases outside the gene matches. Specimen: naive CD4+ T cells from PBMCs. Subset reported: CD45RA+ positively selected. This receptor was taken from a man aged 18 to 35 in good health. Some clones in this sample may be carry-over from other donors' samples. The rearrangement links TRBV18 to TRBJ2-1, with 11 bases aligning to TRBD2. The CDR3 region is CASSPPPSGRKPFNEQFF. CDR3 in DNA: TGTGCCAGCTCACCTCCGCCTAGCGGGAGGAAGCCCTTCAATGAGCAGTTCTTC.